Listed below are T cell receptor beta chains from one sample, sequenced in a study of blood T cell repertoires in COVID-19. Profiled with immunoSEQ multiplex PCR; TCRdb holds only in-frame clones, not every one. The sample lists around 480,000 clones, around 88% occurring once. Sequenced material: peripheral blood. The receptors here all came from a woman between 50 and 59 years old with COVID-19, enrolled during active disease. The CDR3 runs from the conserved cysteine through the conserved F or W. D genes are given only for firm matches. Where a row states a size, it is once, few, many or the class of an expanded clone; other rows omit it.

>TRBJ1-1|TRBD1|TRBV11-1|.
CASSWDRAETEAFF
TGTGCCAGCAGCTGGGACAGGGCGGAAACTGAAGCTTTCTTT
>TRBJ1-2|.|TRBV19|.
CGPADGYGYTF
TGTGGTCCGGCTGACGGGTATGGCTACACCTTC
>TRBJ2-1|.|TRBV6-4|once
CASSDGGNEQFF
TGTGCCAGCAGTGACGGGGGGAATGAGCAGTTCTTC
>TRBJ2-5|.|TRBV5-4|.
CASSLTGTQETQYF
TGTGCCAGCAGCCTTACAGGCACCCAAGAGACCCAGTACTTC
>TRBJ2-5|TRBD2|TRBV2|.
CASIRSSSGGQETQYF
TGTGCCAGCATTCGCTCATCTAGCGGGGGGCAAGAGACCCAGTACTTC
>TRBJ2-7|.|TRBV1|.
CTSSQALAETSYEQYF
TGCACCAGCAGCCAAGCCCTAGCGGAGACCTCCTACGAGCAGTACTTC
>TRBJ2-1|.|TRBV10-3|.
CAISYQGYNEQFF
TGTGCCATCAGTTATCAGGGCTACAATGAGCAGTTCTTC
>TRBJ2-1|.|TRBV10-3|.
CAISDSGGTYNEQFF
TGTGCCATCAGTGACTCGGGGGGCACCTACAATGAGCAGTTCTTC
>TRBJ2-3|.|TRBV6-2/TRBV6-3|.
CASSLGTLLGGTQYF
TGTGCCAGCAGCCTCGGGACTCTCCTGGGTGGTACGCAGTATTTT
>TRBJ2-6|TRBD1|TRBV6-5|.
CASTGGWGNVLTF
TGTGCCAGCACAGGGGGCTGGGGCAACGTCCTGACTTTC
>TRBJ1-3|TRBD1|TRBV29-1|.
CSVVGTVRSLCSGNTIYF
TGCAGCGTTGTAGGGACAGTGAGATCCTTGTGCTCTGGAAACACCATATATTTT
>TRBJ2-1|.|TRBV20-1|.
CSATSDNEQFF
TGCAGTGCCACCAGTGACAATGAGCAGTTCTTC
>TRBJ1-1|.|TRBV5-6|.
CASSSLVNTEAFF
TGTGCCAGCAGCTCCCTCGTGAACACTGAAGCTTTCTTT
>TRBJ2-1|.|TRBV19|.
CASSIMASEASSYNEQFF
TGTGCCAGTAGTATTATGGCTAGCGAGGCTAGCTCCTACAATGAGCAGTTCTTC
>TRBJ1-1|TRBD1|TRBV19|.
CASGGQGTREAFF
TGTGCCAGTGGGGGACAGGGGACAAGAGAAGCTTTCTTT
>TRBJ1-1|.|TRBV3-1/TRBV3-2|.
CASSLGGREAFF
TGTGCCAGCAGCCTCGGAGGCAGGGAAGCTTTCTTT